Each of the 20 T cell receptor beta chains below was sequenced from the same sample in a study of CD8 T cells in Susac syndrome. Reverse transcription of about 0.45 to 1 ug RNA was performed with random hexamers. TCRdb fed the immunoSEQ multiplex PCR reads into MiXCR, producing one record per CDR3 protein. The table has more than 80,000 distinct CDR3 sequences, roughly 94% seen once. Sequencing was performed on CD8+ T cells from PBMCs. The receptors come from a human donor with Susac syndrome.

In its sample, this clonotype was seen once. The genes are TRBV19 and TRBJ2-3; D might be TRBD1 or TRBD2, each matching 5 bases. V shed 0 bases and J shed 2 bases, with 21 bases lying between them. The CDR3 has 19 amino acids. Germline values: CDR1 LNHDA, CDR2 SQIVND (reference sequence). CDR3 DNA: TGTGCCAGTAGTATAGATCCTCCGTCGGGGCTCTCTTTCACAGATACGCAGTATTTT. This gives the protein CASSIDPPSGLSFTDTQYF.

The chain carries TRBV15 and TRBJ2-2; no clear D gene. This CDR3 region has 16 residues. V was shortened by 3 bases and J by 1 base, with 12 bases between the two germline ends. Germline values: CDR1 LNHNV, CDR2 YYDKDF (reference sequence). The CDR3 nucleotides read TGTGCCACCAGCAGGGAACCTACTCAGAACACCGGGGAGCTGTTTTTT. It codes for CATSREPTQNTGELFF.

The genes are TRBV29-1 and TRBJ2-7; D is possibly TRBD1 (5 bases). Trimming cost V 4 bases and J 3 bases, with 13 bases left between them. Germline-derived CDR1 and CDR2 are SQVTM and ANQGSEA. The CDR3 runs 13 residues. CDR3 region: CSVAGRQSYEQYF. CDR3 DNA: TGCAGCGTTGCGGGTCGACAGAGCTACGAGCAGTACTTC.

This clonotype was detected once. The chain combines TRBV5-1 with TRBJ2-7; 9 positions match TRBD1. V shed 2 bases, J shed 5 bases, and the junction held 2 bases outside the gene matches. CDR3 length: 13 residues. The germline CDR1 and CDR2 sequences are SGHRS and YFSETQ. CDR3 protein: CASSFRQGDEQYF. CDR3 coding DNA: TGCGCCAGCAGCTTCAGACAGGGGGACGAGCAGTACTTC. The variable domain in full, completed from reference TRBV5-1 and TRBJ2-7, reads KAGVTQTPRYLIKTRGQQVTLSCSPISGHRSVSWYQQTPGQGLQFLFEYFSETQRNKGNFPGRFSGRQFSNSRSEMNVSTLELGDSALYLCASSFRQGDEQYFGPGTRLTVT.

The rearrangement links TRBV27 to TRBJ1-2; no clear D gene. CDR3 length: 13 residues. V was cut by 0 bases and J by 4 bases, with 6 bases left in between. CDR1 is MNHEY and CDR2 is SMNVEV in the germline V gene (reference sequence). The CDR3 protein is CASSLSGTYGYTF. DNA for the CDR3: TGTGCCAGCAGTTTATCCGGAACCTATGGCTACACCTTC.

The gene calls are TRBV15 and TRBJ2-3, with D possibly matching TRBD1 (5 bases). V shed 1 base and J shed 2 bases, with 10 bases lying between them. The CDR3 extends over 15 amino acids. CDR1 and CDR2 (germline): LNHNV, YYDKDF (reference sequence). CDR3 DNA sequence: TGTGCCACCAGCAGAGGACGACAGATCACAGATACGCAGTATTTT. This gives the protein CATSRGRQITDTQYF.

The rearrangement links TRBV14 to TRBJ2-3; D remains unclear. V lost 0 bases to trimming and J lost 2 bases, with 15 bases between them. CDR3 length: 17 amino acids. Looked up from germline, CDR1 is SGHDN and CDR2 is FVKESK. CDR3 protein: CASSQDRTAIDTDTQYF. In nucleotides, the CDR3 is TGTGCCAGCAGCCAAGATCGTACAGCCATAGACACAGATACGCAGTATTTT.

This clonotype has more than one count but fewer than ten. V gene TRBV27 combines with J gene TRBJ2-1; 8 bases match TRBD2. Unmatched junction bases numbered 3, after V lost 2 bases and J lost 9 bases. The CDR3 is 13 residues long. Per germline, CDR1 MNHEY and CDR2 SMNVEV (reference sequence). The CDR3, as DNA: TGTGCCAGCAGTTTAGGGCTAGCGGGTGAGCAGTTCTTC. Residues: CASSLGLAGEQFF.

The chain has TRBV20-1 and TRBJ2-1, with no clear D. This CDR3 is 11 amino acids long. V was cut by 4 bases and J by 9 bases, with 10 bases left in between. The germline V gene has CDR1 DFQATT and CDR2 SNEGSKA (reference sequence). CDR3 DNA sequence: TGCAGTGCTATATCCACGGGTGAGCAGTTCTTC. The encoded protein is CSAISTGEQFF.

CDR3 region: CATSRDGTSGANVLTF. CDR3 in DNA: TGTGCCACCAGCAGAGATGGCACCTCTGGGGCCAACGTCCTGACTTTC. This chain connects TRBV15 to TRBJ2-6; D is ambiguous. Between the trimmed V and J ends, which lost 0 bases and 0 bases, there was a span of 6 bases. Germline V gives CDR1 LNHNV, CDR2 YYDKDF (reference sequence). The CDR3 loop spans 16 amino acids.

The chain links TRBV20-1 to TRBJ2-2; D gene uncertain. Germline loops: CDR1 DFQATT, CDR2 SNEGSKA (reference sequence). This CDR3 has 14 residues. Trimming removed 0 bases from V and 1 base from J, with 6 bases in between. CDR3 coding DNA: TGCAGTGCTAGAGATCTGGGGAACACCGGGGAGCTGTTTTTT. The encoded protein is CSARDLGNTGELFF.

V usage is TRBV20-1 and J usage is TRBJ1-3, with D hard to call. The CDR3 has 11 amino acids. The V and J ends lost 1 base and 4 bases respectively, with 2 bases between them. Germline CDR1 and CDR2: DFQATT and SNEGSKA (reference sequence). CDR3: CSARGGNTIYF. The CDR3 DNA sequence: TGCAGTGCTAGAGGCGGAAACACCATATATTTT.

The rearrangement joins TRBV27 to TRBJ2-5; D may be TRBD1 (7 bases). In germline, CDR1 is MNHEY, CDR2 SMNVEV (reference sequence). CDR3 length: 13 amino acids. The V end lost 8 bases, the J end lost 7 bases, and 17 bases lay between the germline ends. The CDR3 reads CASRLAQGGTQYF. CDR3 bases: TGTGCCAGCCGCCTTGCCCAGGGGGGGACCCAGTACTTC.

This chain connects TRBV9 to TRBJ2-5; TRBD1 agrees at 8 bases. Germline-derived CDR1 and CDR2 are SGDLS and YYNGEE. The trim removed 4 bases at V and 4 bases at J, leaving 9 bases unmatched. The CDR3 totals 15 residues. The DNA for the CDR3 is TGTGCCAGCAGCCCAACCGGAGGACAGGGAGAGACCCAGTACTTC. Amino acids: CASSPTGGQGETQYF. Drawing the rest from reference TRBV9 and TRBJ2-5, the complete variable domain is DSGVTQTPKHLITATGQRVTLRCSPRSGDLSVYWYQQSLDQGLQFLIQYYNGEERAKGNILERFSAQQFPDLHSELNLSSLELGDSALYFCASSPTGGQGETQYFGPGTRLLVL.

The rearrangement links TRBV5-4 to TRBJ2-7, with TRBD2 as a possible D gene (6 bases). Germline CDR1 is SGHNT and CDR2 is YYREEE (reference sequence). The CDR3 is 14 amino acids. The V gene lost 5 bases and the J gene lost 1 base, with 13 bases spanning the gap. The CDR3 here is CASSFREKSYEQYF. The CDR3 DNA sequence: TGTGCCAGCAGTTTCCGGGAGAAATCCTACGAGCAGTACTTC.

The chain uses TRBV29-1 and TRBJ2-2, with D perhaps TRBD1 or TRBD2 (5 bases each). V lost 1 base, J lost 7 bases, and 13 bases lay in between. This CDR3 contains 14 residues. The germline V gene has CDR1 SQVTM and CDR2 ANQGSEA. The CDR3 bases are TGCAGCGTTGAAGGGGGGATTGATGGCGGGGAGCTGTTTTTT. Translated, it gives CSVEGGIDGGELFF.

This clonotype was seen a single time. This chain links TRBV4-2 with TRBJ2-2, with 9 nucleotides matching TRBD2. V gave up 3 bases and J gave up 4 bases; unmatched junction bases: 6. CDR1 and CDR2 (germline): LGHNA, YNFKEQ. The CDR3 totals 16 residues. The CDR3 nucleotides read TGTGCCAGCAGCCATTACCTTAGCGGGGGCACCGGGGAGCTGTTTTTT. This sequence encodes CASSHYLSGGTGELFF.

The chain has TRBV6-6 and TRBJ2-3; 9 positions match TRBD1. Per the germline V gene, CDR1 is MNHNY and CDR2 is SVGAGI (reference sequence). This CDR3 is built from 13 residues. The ends lost 10 bases at V and 5 bases at J; junction bases unmatched: 7. The CDR3 DNA reads TGTGCCACCCGAGACAGGGGGGGAGATACGCAGTATTTT. Amino acids: CATRDRGGDTQYF.

V is TRBV4-1 and J is TRBJ2-1, with D hard to call. Germline values: CDR1 MGHRA, CDR2 YSYEKL. CDR3 length: 12 residues. V was pared by 5 bases and J by 7 bases, with 9 bases between. CDR3 nucleotides: TGCGCCAGCAGCTCCGGCGTAAATGAGCAGTTCTTC. This translates into CASSSGVNEQFF.

The chain recombines TRBV7-9 with TRBJ1-2, with D possibly TRBD1 on 5 matching bases. V was trimmed by 3 bases and J by 2 bases, leaving 13 bases between them. This CDR3 is built from 15 residues. CDR1 and CDR2 (germline): SEHNR, FQNEAQ (reference sequence). The CDR3 DNA is TGTGCCAGCAGCTTTACGCCGGACAAGAACTATGGCTACACCTTC. Its protein is CASSFTPDKNYGYTF.